The TCR beta chain under discussion was sequenced for a study of blood T cell repertoires in COVID-19. Across the study: Material from acute and convalescent COVID-19 was sourced from the United States, Italy and Spain.

The V segment lost 4 bases and the J segment 4 bases; nucleotides outside the gene matches: 6. This CDR3 region has 15 residues. Germline V gene sequence: CDR1 SGHRS, CDR2 YFSETQ. As processed by the authors: Counts of nucleated cells, estimated from reference gene primer amplification, were obtained. Produced via immunoSEQ multiplex PCR; TCRdb's table is partial and in-frame only. Clone size and the V and J calls come from that table; the DNA yielded D and trimming. The data contain 300,000 to 400,000 clones, about 86% of them singletons. This chain joins TRBV5-1 and TRBJ2-2; 8 nucleotides align to TRBD2. Sample: peripheral blood. The TCR originated in a man aged 30 to 39 with active or convalescent COVID-19. Here the CDR3 DNA reads TGCGCCAGCAGCGGAGCTAGCGGGCCCACCGGGGAGCTGTTTTTT. Amino acids: CASSGASGPTGELFF.